This T cell receptor (beta chain) was sequenced in a study of molecular identifiers for immune sequencing clone quantification. On the study more broadly: Four of five splits of RNA from roughly 20,000 or 100,000 naive CD8 cells were sequenced in replicates. Findings and limits, study-wide: Clones above 20 RNA copies held over 98% of effector molecules, under 1% in naive cells.

TCRdb re-called the PCR reads through MiXCR, storing one row per CDR3 protein. The sample shows about 640,000 distinct CDR3 sequences, less than 20% of them seen only once. CDR1 DFQATT and CDR2 SNEGSKA come from the germline V gene (reference sequence). The CDR3 loop spans 16 amino acids. After removal of 6 bases from V and 2 bases from J, the junction contained 11 bases not matched to a gene. This clonotype was observed many times. Its antigen is as yet unknown. Sequenced sample: naive CD8+ T cells from blood, with Jurkat cell RNA spiked in. Subset specified: FACS-sorted CD8+CD4-CCR7+CD45RA+ naive T cells. This chain joins TRBV20-1 and TRBJ2-5; 11 bases align to TRBD2. This clonotype was obtained from a human donor in good health. Some libraries in this study had Jurkat cell RNA spiked in. The CDR3, as DNA: TGCAGTGCCCTCCTGACTAGCGGGGCCTTTCAAGAGACCCAGTACTTC. It specifies CSALLTSGAFQETQYF.